This note documents a single T cell receptor beta chain sequence. Its antigen is currently unknown. This specimen belongs to a study of T cells in localized non-small cell lung cancer. Notes on the study in general: Out of the top 100 tumor clones, a median approximately 61 were seen in adjacent lung.

Sequencing used immunoSEQ multiplex PCR; TCRdb keeps in-frame clones, though not all of them. Of tens of thousands of clones listed, around 83% were seen once; the top ten hold about 20%. This CDR3 has 14 amino acids. The V gene end was trimmed by 8 bases and the J gene end by 7 bases; junction bases not matched to a gene: 12. Germline V gene sequence: CDR1 GTSNPN, CDR2 SVGIG (reference sequence). This specimen was peripheral blood, taken before any cancer treatment. The chain combines TRBV30 with TRBJ2-1; TRBD2 matches at 9 bases. The source of this sequence is a female donor over 55 with stage II squamous cell lung carcinoma. CDR3 loop: CAISSGGGGNEQFF. The CDR3 DNA is TGTGCCATTTCCTCCGGCGGGGGGGGGAATGAGCAGTTCTTC.